Shown below are 19 T cell receptor beta chains from a single sample sequenced in a study of regulatory T cells in long-lasting Graves disease. Relying on iRepertoire HTBI primers and Arm-PCR of CDR3 regions, the team built TCR beta libraries. From the multiplex PCR reads, TCRdb called clonotypes with MiXCR, one entry per CDR3 protein. The data hold 540,000 or so distinct CDR3 sequences, with about 13% observed a single time. Time point meaning: newly diagnosed GD, antithyroid drugs for less than 3 months. From PBMCs, RNA was extracted and then used to make the TCR library. The same sample was also used in a study of T cells in Graves' hyperthyroidism and ophthalmopathy.

The source material was peripheral blood mononuclear cells (PBMCs), sampled at new diagnosis, from a patient treated with antithyroid drugs. The receptors come from a young man with Graves disease.

The chain couples TRBV20-1 to TRBJ2-5, with 7 bases that match TRBD2. Germline V gene data show CDR1 as DFQATT and CDR2 as SNEGSKA (reference sequence). With 6 bases clipped from V and 5 bases from J, the junction kept 12 bases outside the gene matches. The CDR3 extends over 14 amino acids. CDR3 nucleotide sequence: TGCAGTGCGTACGCCCCTCGGGAGGATGAGACCCAGTACTTC. Translated, it gives CSAYAPREDETQYF.

This sequence joins TRBV3-1 and TRBJ2-1; the D is unclear. The tail of the sequence fits TRBJ2-5 better, so the J call may be wrong. The CDR3 length is 13 residues. Germline values: CDR1 LGHDT, CDR2 YNNKEL (reference sequence). CDR3 loop: CASSRDPQETQYF. As DNA, the CDR3 is TGTGCCAGCAGCCGTGATCCCCAAGAGACCCAGTACTTC.

Many counts were recorded for this clonotype. The CDR3 region is CASSGPLGTSDEQFF. Written as DNA, the CDR3 is TGTGCCAGCAGCGGACCCCTCGGGACGTCGGATGAGCAGTTCTTC. The chain recombines TRBV25-1 with TRBJ2-1, with D tentatively TRBD1 or TRBD2 (5 bases each). V was pared by 6 bases and J by 8 bases, with 20 bases between. CDR1 and CDR2 (germline): MGHDK, SYGVNS. This CDR3 spans 15 amino acids.

This clonotype showed up just a few times. The chain joins TRBV2 to TRBJ2-7; D is unresolved. The CDR3 spans 14 residues. V was trimmed by 8 bases and J by 1 base, leaving 15 bases between them. Germline CDR1 is SNHLY and CDR2 is FYNNEI. The CDR3 reads CASGFEVLSYEQYF. For the CDR3, the DNA is TGTGCCAGCGGTTTCGAGGTTCTTTCCTACGAGCAGTACTTC. Supplemented by reference TRBV2 and TRBJ2-7, the full variable domain reads EPEVTQTPSHQVTQMGQEVILRCVPISNHLYFYWYRQILGQKVEFLVSFYNNEISEKSEIFDDQFSVERPDGSNFTLKIRSTKLEDSAMYFCASGFEVLSYEQYFGPGTRLTVT.

This sequence joins TRBV5-5 and TRBJ2-2; D is unclear. The V end lost 6 bases, the J end lost 4 bases, and 10 bases lay between the germline ends. The CDR3 has 13 amino acids. In germline, CDR1 is SGHKS, CDR2 YYEKEE (reference sequence). CDR3 region: CASTRLVTGELFF. The CDR3 DNA reads as TGTGCCAGCACACGACTGGTCACCGGGGAGCTGTTTTTT. Using reference TRBV5-5 and TRBJ2-2 for the parts outside the CDR3, the full variable domain is DAGVTQSPTHLIKTRGQQVTLRCSPISGHKSVSWYQQVLGQGPQFIFQYYEKEERGRGNFPDRFSARQFPNYSSELNVNALLLGDSALYLCASTRLVTGELFFGEGSRLTVL.

As to this clonotype: The junction departs from germline at one end; a sequencing error may be responsible. This chain connects TRBV6-1 to TRBJ2-5; D is possibly TRBD1 or TRBD2 (5 bases each). The CDR3 runs to 14 residues. Germline V lookup: CDR1 MNHNS, CDR2 SASEGT. CDR3 loop: CASSEVVGEETRYF. As DNA, the CDR3 is TGTGCCAGCAGTGAAGTCGTGGGGGAAGAGACCCGGTACTTC.

A word on this clonotype: Given the absence of the conserved phenylalanine or tryptophan at the CDR3 end, a read error is likely. The chain couples TRBV7-9 to TRBJ2-5, with 9 positions matching TRBD2. With V trimmed by 11 bases and J by 3 bases, 22 bases remained unmatched. In germline, CDR1 is SEHNR, CDR2 FQNEAQ (reference sequence). CDR3 size: 18 residues. CDR3: CAGQPIAGEVLRKETQYL. CDR3 DNA: TGTGCCGGACAACCTATAGCGGGAGAGGTCCTCCGTAAAGAGACCCAGTACCTC.

This clonotype has only a few counts. V usage is TRBV12-3 or TRBV12-4 and J usage is TRBJ1-1, with 10 positions matching TRBD1. Losses at the gene ends were 3 bases for V and 4 bases for J; bases not matched to a gene: 11. The CDR3 spans 17 residues. The CDR3 loop is CASSFGGQGFGFTEAFF. CDR3 nucleotide sequence: TGTGCCAGCAGTTTCGGGGGACAGGGGTTCGGGTTCACTGAAGCTTTCTTT.

The V call is TRBV12-5, the J call TRBJ2-7, with TRBD1 as a possible D gene (5 bases). CDR3 size: 16 residues. Trimming cost V 3 bases and J 4 bases, with 19 bases left between them. Germline V CDR1 and CDR2: LGHNT, FRNRAP. Here the CDR3 reads CASGFTPPTDPYEQYF. In DNA, the CDR3 is TGTGCTAGTGGTTTTACCCCCCCGACAGATCCGTACGAGCAGTACTTC. The whole variable domain, filled in from reference TRBV12-5 and TRBJ2-7, reads DARVTQTPRHKVTEMGQEVTMRCQPILGHNTVFWYRQTMMQGLELLAYFRNRAPLDDSGMPKDRFSAEMPDATLATLKIQPSEPRDSAVYFCASGFTPPTDPYEQYFGPGTRLTVT.

The sample holds many counts of this clonotype. V and J are TRBV2 and TRBJ2-1; 9 positions agree with TRBD1. The CDR3 is 15 amino acids. Trimming took 4 bases from V and 4 from J; bases not matched to a gene: 5. Germline V gene sequence: CDR1 SNHLY, CDR2 FYNNEI. CDR3 loop: CASSVTGTGYNEQFF. As DNA, the CDR3 is TGTGCCAGCAGTGTTACCGGGACAGGGTACAATGAGCAGTTCTTC.

This clonotype was detected many times. The chain links TRBV7-2 to TRBJ1-4; no clear D gene. The germline V gene encodes CDR1 SGHTA and CDR2 FQGNSA. The CDR3 is 15 residues long. V was clipped by 1 base and J by 0 bases, with 6 bases between them. The CDR3 bases are TGTGCCAGCAGCTTAGACGGGGCAACTAATGAAAAACTGTTTTTT. As protein: CASSLDGATNEKLFF.

This clonotype was counted ten times or more. The chain employs TRBV11-2 and TRBJ2-7; D not resolved. The germline V gene has CDR1 SGHAT and CDR2 FQNNGV. Trimming shortened V by 4 bases and J by 7 bases, and 17 bases separated the two germline ends. This CDR3 is 14 amino acids long. The CDR3 nucleotides are TGTGCCAGCAGCTCGGTGGTCCCATCATGTGAGCAGTACTTC. This translates into CASSSVVPSCEQYF.

In this sample, this clonotype turned up many times. The genes are TRBV2 and TRBJ2-3, with D perhaps assigned TRBD1 or TRBD2 (5 bases each). This CDR3 contains 16 residues. V was pared by 2 bases and J by 0 bases, with 12 bases between. Germline CDR1 SNHLY, CDR2 FYNNEI. The CDR3 nucleotides are TGTGCCAGCAGTGAATGGTCGGGGCCTAGCACAGATACGCAGTATTTT. It is translated as CASSEWSGPSTDTQYF.

This clonotype has more than one count but fewer than ten. The final CDR3 position lacks the conserved phenylalanine or tryptophan, pointing to a likely read error. The chain uses TRBV27 and TRBJ2-1, with D unclear. This CDR3 is built from 14 residues. The ends were cut back, 3 bases at V and 4 bases at J, with 10 bases in the middle. Germline CDR1 MNHEY, CDR2 SMNVEV (reference sequence). The CDR3 DNA sequence: TGTGCCAGCAGTTTCGGGCCGGCATACAATGAGCAGTTCCTC. Its translation is CASSFGPAYNEQFL.

There are a few counts of this clonotype. The chain joins TRBV20-1 to TRBJ1-4; 10 bases align to TRBD1. Germline V gene sequence: CDR1 DFQATT, CDR2 SNEGSKA (reference sequence). V lost 3 bases to trimming and J lost 2 bases; unmatched junction nucleotides: 9. The CDR3 is made up of 17 amino acids. DNA of the CDR3: TGCAGTGCTAGTGCAAGACAGGGGGCGCCCACTAATGAAAAACTGTTTTTT. Translation gives CSASARQGAPTNEKLFF.

This clonotype was counted ten times or more. The J gene is TRBJ2-7, the V gene TRBV4-2, with 10 bases that match TRBD2. Trimming removed 2 bases from V and 7 bases from J; junction bases left unmatched: 11. The CDR3 is 16 residues long. Germline V gene sequence: CDR1 LGHNA, CDR2 YNFKEQ. The DNA of the CDR3 is TGTGCCAGCAGCCAACACAGTCTAGCGGGAGTGGAAGAGCAGTACTTC. It yields the protein CASSQHSLAGVEEQYF.

This clonotype was seen at least ten times. J is TRBJ1-2 and V is TRBV2; D gene ambiguous. From germline, CDR1 is SNHLY and CDR2 FYNNEI. The V end lost 7 bases, the J end lost 5 bases, and 14 bases lay between the germline ends. The CDR3 spans 13 residues. CDR3 loop: CASMGGSNYGYTF. CDR3 DNA sequence: TGTGCCAGCATGGGTGGATCGAATTATGGCTACACCTTC.

V and J are TRBV25-1 and TRBJ1-4; possibly TRBD1 for D (5 bases). The germline gives CDR1 MGHDK, CDR2 SYGVNS. V was shortened by 3 bases and J by 10 bases, with 18 bases between the two germline ends. The CDR3 extends over 15 amino acids. CDR3 nucleotides: TGTGCCAGCAGTGAGTGGCAGGGAGGAAGAGGAAAACTGTTTTTT. Protein: CASSEWQGGRGKLFF.

This clonotype came up many times. The rearrangement joins TRBV20-1 to TRBJ2-3; D may be TRBD1 (6 bases). Between the trimmed V and J ends, which lost 2 bases and 1 base, there was a span of 13 bases. Germline V gives CDR1 DFQATT, CDR2 SNEGSKA (reference sequence). The CDR3 totals 15 residues. CDR3 bases: TGCAGTGCTAGAAACAGGGCCGGGGGCACAGATACGCAGTATTTT. Its protein is CSARNRAGGTDTQYF.